There are a few counts of the clone carrying this TCR beta chain. What it binds is unknown. There are 14 residues in the CDR3. Germline V gene sequence: CDR1 MNHNY, CDR2 SVGAGI (reference sequence). The V and J ends lost 6 bases and 0 bases respectively, with 11 bases between them. Reverse transcribing all isolated RNA meant expressed TCRB transcripts were sequenced. The assay was immunoSEQ multiplex PCR, and TCRdb's table has in-frame clones only and misses some. The sample contains 250,000 to 300,000 clones, 7.5% to 9.5% of which appear only once. This sample stems from a study of beta chain features in type 1 diabetes. General study findings and limits: Sequencing used cDNA, and cells with high TCR expression could therefore be over-represented.

The rearrangement uses TRBV6-6 and TRBJ1-1, with TRBD1 as a possible D gene (5 bases). The sample taken for sequencing was central memory CD4+ T cells from blood. This TCR came from a woman aged 18-29 years in good health. CDR3 residues: CASRTGGVNTEAFF. CDR3 in DNA: TGTGCCAGCAGAACAGGAGGAGTGAACACTGAAGCTTTCTTT.